The entry that follows covers one T cell receptor (beta chain) sequence. These data belong to a study of blood T cell repertoires in COVID-19. Germline CDR1 MNHEY, CDR2 SVGAGI. The CDR3 length is 13 residues. V lost 5 bases and J 5 bases, leaving 10 bases between the germline ends. In the original workflow: Reference gene primers were amplified, and this amplification served to estimate nucleated cell counts. Sequencing was performed with immunoSEQ multiplex PCR; in TCRdb, only in-frame clones are kept and a portion is missing. That table supplies the V and J calls and clone size; D and trimming were determined from the DNA. The sample has around 100,000 clones, approximately 84% seen once.

The sequencing input was peripheral blood. The clonotype comes from a human donor in a cohort sampled during active COVID-19. The V and J genes are TRBV6-5 and TRBJ2-1, with D unresolved. CDR3 amino acids: CASSITVNNEQFF. CDR3 sequence (DNA): TGTGCCAGCAGTATAACAGTAAACAATGAGCAGTTCTTC.